A single sample is the source of the 30 T cell receptor beta chains below, sequenced in a study of CD8+CD57+ T cells in acquired aplastic anemia. Genomic DNA constituted the template upon which TCR beta VDJ and CDR3 profiling was performed. MiXCR was run by TCRdb on the reads, yielding one entry per CDR3 protein. The data hold some 220,000 distinct CDR3 sequences, with about 37% observed a single time. Material for sequencing was sorted CD4+, CD8+, or CD8+CD57+ T cells (not recorded which) from PBMCs. These receptors all come from a human donor in good health, serving as a control.

This clonotype was observed many times. The rearrangement uses TRBV9 and TRBJ2-5; TRBD2 agrees at 13 bases. J lost 3 bases, V lost 4 bases, and 3 bases had no gene match. The CDR3 sequence is 15 residues long. Per the germline V gene, CDR1 is SGDLS and CDR2 is YYNGEE. CDR3 protein: CASSYGLAGEETQYF. The DNA for the CDR3 is TGTGCCAGCAGCTATGGACTAGCGGGAGAAGAGACCCAGTACTTC.

This clonotype was found many times. The chain employs TRBV20-1 and TRBJ1-4; 7 bases fit TRBD1. With 3 bases clipped from V and 4 bases from J, the junction kept 2 bases outside the gene matches. CDR1 is DFQATT and CDR2 is SNEGSKA in the germline V gene (reference sequence). This CDR3 region has 13 residues. The CDR3 nucleotides read TGCAGTGCTAGCGACAGGGTTAATGAAAAACTGTTTTTT. This gives the protein CSASDRVNEKLFF.

This clonotype was seen just once. A read error may account for a junction end that differs from germline. V and J are TRBV5-1 and TRBJ2-5; 11 positions match TRBD1. This CDR3 contains 17 residues. Per the germline V gene, CDR1 is SGHRS and CDR2 is YFSETQ. The CDR3, as DNA: TGCGTCAGCAGCCCGGGACAGGGGGTCATCGGGGGAGAGACCCAGTACTTC. This codes for CVSSPGQGVIGGETQYF.

The rearrangement joins TRBV9 to TRBJ1-1, with D possibly TRBD1 on 5 matching bases. V was clipped by 3 bases and J by 3 bases, with 9 bases between them. CDR1 SGDLS and CDR2 YYNGEE come from the germline V gene. The CDR3 runs to 13 residues. CDR3 sequence reads: CASSAQGDTEAFF. In DNA, the CDR3 is TGTGCCAGCAGCGCACAAGGGGACACTGAAGCTTTCTTT.

The CDR3 sequence is CASGAAWHVKLFF. The CDR3 nucleotides read TGTGCCAGTGGGGCAGCCTGGCATGTAAAACTGTTTTTT. The V gene is TRBV2, the J gene TRBJ1-4, with TRBD1 as a possible D gene (5 bases). The germline V and J ends were trimmed by 9 bases and 10 bases, with 18 bases remaining between them. The CDR3 extends over 13 amino acids. The germline V gene has CDR1 SNHLY and CDR2 FYNNEI.

The chain employs TRBV25-1 and TRBJ1-1, with TRBD1 as a possible D gene (6 bases). The CDR3 spans 13 residues. The V gene's germline CDR1 is MGHDK and CDR2 SYGVNS. Between the trimmed V and J ends, which lost 2 bases and 5 bases, there was a span of 9 bases. CDR3 bases: TGTGCCAGCAGTGAAAGGGGGGGAACTGAAGCTTTCTTT. Its protein product is CASSERGGTEAFF.

V usage is TRBV3-1 and J usage is TRBJ2-6; D call uncertain. Germline loops: CDR1 LGHDT, CDR2 YNNKEL (reference sequence). This CDR3 spans 18 amino acids. V was clipped by 0 bases and J by 0 bases, with 12 bases between them. CDR3 bases: TGTGCCAGCAGCCAAGATTTCATGTGGAACTCTGGGGCCAACGTCCTGACTTTC. This encodes CASSQDFMWNSGANVLTF.

In its sample, this clonotype was seen many times. The chain joins TRBV2 to TRBJ2-6; tentative D call: TRBD1 (6 bases). The CDR3 is 16 amino acids. V shed 3 bases and J shed 4 bases, with 13 bases lying between them. Germline loops: CDR1 SNHLY, CDR2 FYNNEI. The CDR3: CASSEMGALGANVLTF. The CDR3 coding sequence is TGTGCCAGCAGTGAGATGGGGGCGCTCGGGGCCAACGTCCTGACTTTC.

This clonotype appeared once. The gene calls are TRBV5-1 and TRBJ1-2; 8 bases are a match to TRBD1. CDR1 is SGHRS and CDR2 is YFSETQ in the germline V gene. V shed 3 bases and J 4 bases; nucleotides not matched to a gene: 5. The CDR3 spans 14 residues. The CDR3 nucleotides read TGCGCCAGCAGCTGGAGGACAGGGAGCTATGGCTACACCTTC. It specifies CASSWRTGSYGYTF.

Of note for this clonotype: Sequence at one end of the junction differs from germline and may be a read error. The gene calls are TRBV12-3 or TRBV12-4 and TRBJ2-1, with D uncertain. The CDR3 totals 15 residues. CDR3 sequence: CASIPRGSSYNGQFF. The CDR3 coding sequence is TGTGCCAGCATCCCTCGCGGCAGCTCCTACAATGGGCAGTTCTTC.

This clonotype showed up just a few times. The chain uses TRBV12-3 or TRBV12-4 and TRBJ1-2, with D unclear. The CDR3 has 15 amino acids. Deletions cut 5 bases from V and 3 bases from J, with 16 bases between. The CDR3 nucleotides are TGTGCCAGCAGTCGGAACAGAAAAATCCACTATGGCTACACCTTC. Amino acid sequence: CASSRNRKIHYGYTF.

This clonotype has only a few counts. The chain recombines TRBV10-3 with TRBJ2-5, with D perhaps TRBD2 (6 bases). V dropped 3 bases and J dropped 8 bases, with 13 bases sitting between them. The length of the CDR3 is 13 residues. In germline, CDR1 is ENHRY, CDR2 SYGVKD. CDR3 amino acids: CAISDREAQTQYF. In nucleotides, the CDR3 is TGTGCCATCAGTGACAGGGAGGCGCAAACCCAGTACTTC.

The sample holds a few counts of this clonotype. V gene TRBV11-2 combines with J gene TRBJ2-7; the D gene is possibly TRBD1 (6 bases). The CDR3 is made up of 14 amino acids. V was trimmed by 2 bases and J by 3 bases, leaving 11 bases between them. Germline lookup yields CDR1 SGHAT and CDR2 FQNNGV. CDR3 DNA: TGTGCCAGCAGCTTAAACAGGGAAGTCTACGAGCAGTACTTC. Its translation: CASSLNREVYEQYF.

This clonotype came up many times. The chain recombines TRBV7-2 with TRBJ2-7; weak D call: TRBD1 (5 bases). This CDR3 region has 13 residues. V was shortened by 5 bases and J by 3 bases, with 11 bases between the two germline ends. Germline loops: CDR1 SGHTA, CDR2 FQGNSA. The CDR3 spells CASSADTDYEQYF. The DNA for the CDR3 is TGTGCCAGCAGCGCGGACACCGACTACGAGCAGTACTTC.

In its sample, this clonotype was seen many times. J is TRBJ2-7 and V is TRBV7-9, with TRBD1 as a possible D gene (6 bases). V lost 2 bases and J lost 0, with 11 bases in between. The CDR3 runs 15 residues. Germline CDR1 reads SEHNR; CDR2 reads FQNEAQ (reference sequence). This chain's CDR3 is CASSLSAGVSYEQYF. CDR3 nucleotide sequence: TGTGCCAGCAGCTTATCGGCAGGGGTCTCCTACGAGCAGTACTTC.

This clonotype was found a few times. An end of the junction differs from the germline gene, which may be a read error. V gene TRBV6-1 combines with J gene TRBJ1-6; D is possibly TRBD1 (5 bases). This CDR3 comprises 18 residues. The germline V gene encodes CDR1 MNHNS and CDR2 SASEGT. CDR3 amino acids: CAISEAREGPTTKSPLHF. The CDR3 nucleotides read TGTGCCATCAGTGAAGCGCGGGAGGGGCCAACGACAAAGTCACCCCTCCACTTT.

This clonotype came up a few times. The chain couples TRBV7-9 to TRBJ1-1; weak D call: TRBD1 (6 bases). V was trimmed by 5 bases and J by 4 bases, leaving 20 bases between them. The germline CDR1 and CDR2 sequences are SEHNR and FQNEAQ (reference sequence). The CDR3 has 16 residues. CDR3 DNA sequence: TGTGCCAGCAGCCCCTTGGGGGCCCCAATGTCCACTGAAGCTTTCTTT. It codes for CASSPLGAPMSTEAFF.

Notes on this clonotype: Possible read error: a much larger clone is one base away. V is TRBV11-2 and J is TRBJ1-5; D gene uncertain. V was shortened by 3 bases and J by 9 bases, with 12 bases between the two germline ends. This CDR3 region has 13 residues. Germline V gives CDR1 SGHAT, CDR2 FQNNGV. CDR3: CASSLALRSPQHF. The DNA of the CDR3 is TGTGCCAGCAGCTTGGCCCTAAGGTCGCCCCAGCATTTT.

Many counts were recorded for this clonotype. The junction differs from germline at one of its ends, possibly a read error. The CDR3 protein is CASSLDVPYEQYF. CDR3 nucleotides: TGTGCCAGCAGCTTGGACGTACCCTATGAGCAGTACTTC. The chain has TRBV13 and TRBJ2-7; no definite D call. Germline V gene lookup returns CDR1 PRHDT and CDR2 FYEKMQ (reference sequence). The CDR3 sequence is 13 residues long. Complete variable domain (other parts from reference TRBV13 and TRBJ2-7): AAGVIQSPRHLIKEKRETATLKCYPIPRHDTVYWYQQGPGQDPQFLISFYEKMQSDKGSIPDRFSAQQFSDYHSELNMSSLELGDSALYFCASSLDVPYEQYFGPGTRLTVT.

This clonotype was counted ten times or more. The rearrangement uses TRBV25-1 and TRBJ1-1; tentative D call: TRBD1 (6 bases). Trimming cost V 11 bases and J 5 bases, with 18 bases left between them. CDR3 length: 13 residues. Per the germline V gene, CDR1 is MGHDK and CDR2 is SYGVNS. CDR3 sequence: CAASAWGRTEAFF. DNA for the CDR3: TGTGCCGCTTCAGCGTGGGGGCGGACTGAAGCTTTCTTT.

This clonotype has only one observation. V gene TRBV9 combines with J gene TRBJ1-4; weak D call: TRBD1 (6 bases). The CDR3 covers 18 residues. V was clipped by 0 bases and J by 0 bases, with 15 bases between them. Per the germline V gene, CDR1 is SGDLS and CDR2 is YYNGEE. In nucleotides, the CDR3 is TGTGCCAGCAGCGTAGATTCGGGACATCCGGCAACTAATGAAAAACTGTTTTTT. The encoded protein is CASSVDSGHPATNEKLFF.

With regard to this clonotype: This may come from a read error, since a much larger clone is one base off. J is TRBJ1-3 and V is TRBV9; D remains ambiguous. The germline V gene has CDR1 SGDLS and CDR2 YYNGEE. The CDR3 spans 11 residues. The CDR3 region is CAGSGPHTIYF. CDR3 nucleotide sequence: TGTGCCGGCAGCGGCCCGCACACCATATATTTT. Complete variable domain (other parts from reference TRBV9 and TRBJ1-3): DSGVTQTPKHLITATGQRVTLRCSPRSGDLSVYWYQQSLDQGLQFLIQYYNGEERAKGNILERFSAQQFPDLHSELNLSSLELGDSALYFCAGSGPHTIYFGEGSWLTVV.

This clonotype occurred many times. J is TRBJ2-1 and V is TRBV15; 11 bases are shared with TRBD1. The CDR3 is made up of 16 amino acids. Unmatched junction bases numbered 4, after V lost 1 base and J lost 5 bases. CDR1 is LNHNV and CDR2 is YYDKDF in the germline V gene (reference sequence). The CDR3 here is CATSRGGQGANNEQFF. DNA of the CDR3: TGTGCCACCAGCAGAGGAGGACAGGGGGCAAACAATGAGCAGTTCTTC.

For this clonotype: The junction does not match germline at one end; this may be a read error. This sequence joins TRBV10-3 and TRBJ1-6; D is undetermined. The V gene's germline CDR1 is ENHRY and CDR2 SYGVKD. This CDR3 has 17 residues. CDR3: CASSYSFGGALNSPLHF. As DNA, the CDR3 is TGTGCCAGCAGTTACTCTTTCGGAGGCGCGCTCAATTCACCCCTCCACTTT.

Ten or more counts support this clonotype. The V gene is TRBV20-1, the J gene TRBJ2-3, with D possibly matching TRBD2 (5 bases). Germline V CDR1 and CDR2: DFQATT, SNEGSKA (reference sequence). The CDR3 runs 14 residues. Trimming stripped 1 base from V and 4 bases from J, with 12 bases between. The CDR3 loop reads CSARGVAGSDTQYF. The CDR3 DNA reads TGCAGTGCTAGAGGGGTGGCGGGTTCAGATACGCAGTATTTT.

This clonotype was counted at least ten times. The V call is TRBV9, the J call TRBJ1-3; D unresolved. V was shortened by 2 bases and J by 0 bases, with 3 bases between the two germline ends. The CDR3 loop spans 13 amino acids. Germline loops: CDR1 SGDLS, CDR2 YYNGEE. CDR3 DNA: TGTGCCAGCAGCGTCAGCTCTGGAAACACCATATATTTT. Protein sequence: CASSVSSGNTIYF.

There are many counts of this clonotype. The V call is TRBV7-9, the J call TRBJ2-5, with D maybe TRBD1 (5 bases). Trimming cost V 2 bases and J 4 bases, with 11 bases left between them. The CDR3 runs to 14 residues. The germline V gene has CDR1 SEHNR and CDR2 FQNEAQ (reference sequence). This CDR3 is CASSLYQGAETQYF. The CDR3 region has the DNA TGTGCCAGCAGCTTATACCAGGGTGCAGAGACCCAGTACTTC.

This clonotype showed up many times. CDR3 nucleotide sequence: TGTGCCAGCAGCCACGAGGACAGGCCCTACGAGCAGTACTTC. Residues: CASSHEDRPYEQYF. This sequence joins TRBV7-9 and TRBJ2-7, with TRBD1 identical over 7 bases. Germline V CDR1 and CDR2: SEHNR, FQNEAQ (reference sequence). The V and J ends lost 5 bases and 2 bases, in that order; junction bases with no gene match: 6. This CDR3 region has 14 residues.

This clonotype was counted between two and nine times. This chain connects TRBV30 to TRBJ1-6; no firm D call. Germline CDR1 reads GTSNPN; CDR2 reads SVGIG (reference sequence). This CDR3 is 14 amino acids long. Between the trimmed V and J ends, which lost 5 bases and 1 base, there was a span of 9 bases. This CDR3 reads CAWRPSSYNSPLHF. In nucleotides, the CDR3 is TGTGCCTGGCGTCCTAGTTCCTATAATTCACCCCTCCACTTT. Together with reference TRBV30 and TRBJ1-6, the CDR3 gives the full variable domain: SQTIHQWPATLVQPVGSPLSLECTVEGTSNPNLYWYRQAAGRGLQLLFYSVGIGQISSEVPQNLSASRPQDRQFILSSKKLLLSDSGFYLCAWRPSSYNSPLHFGNGTRLTVT.

This clonotype came up many times. This sequence joins TRBV7-9 and TRBJ1-1, with D hard to call. Trimming pared 4 bases from V and 5 bases from J, leaving 11 bases between. This CDR3 spans 13 amino acids. Germline V CDR1 and CDR2: SEHNR, FQNEAQ (reference sequence). CDR3 coding DNA: TGTGCCAGCAGCTATCGATCTCTGACTGAAGCTTTCTTT. Translated, it gives CASSYRSLTEAFF.